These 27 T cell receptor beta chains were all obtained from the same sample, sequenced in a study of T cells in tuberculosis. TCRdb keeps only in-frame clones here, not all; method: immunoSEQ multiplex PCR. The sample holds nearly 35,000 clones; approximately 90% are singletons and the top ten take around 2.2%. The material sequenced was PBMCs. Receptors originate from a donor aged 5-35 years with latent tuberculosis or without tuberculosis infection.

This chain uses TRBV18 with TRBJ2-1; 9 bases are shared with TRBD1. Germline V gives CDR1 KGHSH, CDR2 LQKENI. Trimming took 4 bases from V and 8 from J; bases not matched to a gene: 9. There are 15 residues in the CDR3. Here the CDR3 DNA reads TGTGCCAGCTCACGCCGGGACAGGGTAGGCGATGAGCAGTTCTTC. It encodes CASSRRDRVGDEQFF.

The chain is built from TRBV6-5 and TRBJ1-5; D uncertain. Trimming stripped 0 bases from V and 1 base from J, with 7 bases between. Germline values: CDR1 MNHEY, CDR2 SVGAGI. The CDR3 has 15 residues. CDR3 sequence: CASSYSPGSNQPQHF. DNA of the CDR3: TGTGCCAGCAGTTACTCTCCGGGAAGCAATCAGCCCCAGCATTTT.

In DNA, the CDR3 is TGTGCCAGCAGCCCCGGGACTAGCGGACGCTACGAGCAGTACTTC. It yields the protein CASSPGTSGRYEQYF. The chain has TRBV4-2 and TRBJ2-7, with 11 bases identical to TRBD2. CDR3 size: 15 residues. The germline CDR1 and CDR2 sequences are LGHNA and YNFKEQ. Trimming took 4 bases from V and 3 from J; bases not matched to a gene: 5.

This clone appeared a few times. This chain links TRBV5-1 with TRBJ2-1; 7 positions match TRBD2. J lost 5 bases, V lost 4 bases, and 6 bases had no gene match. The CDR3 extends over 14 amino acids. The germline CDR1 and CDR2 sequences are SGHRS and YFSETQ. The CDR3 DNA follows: TGCGCCAGCAGCAGAGCGGGACTGGACAATGAGCAGTTCTTC. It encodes CASSRAGLDNEQFF.

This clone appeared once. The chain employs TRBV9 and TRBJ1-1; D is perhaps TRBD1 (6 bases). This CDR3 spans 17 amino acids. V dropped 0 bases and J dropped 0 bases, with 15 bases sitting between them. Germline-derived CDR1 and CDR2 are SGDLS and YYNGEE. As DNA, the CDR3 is TGTGCCAGCAGCGTAGTTGCGTGGGACACCTTGAACACTGAAGCTTTCTTT. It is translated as CASSVVAWDTLNTEAFF.

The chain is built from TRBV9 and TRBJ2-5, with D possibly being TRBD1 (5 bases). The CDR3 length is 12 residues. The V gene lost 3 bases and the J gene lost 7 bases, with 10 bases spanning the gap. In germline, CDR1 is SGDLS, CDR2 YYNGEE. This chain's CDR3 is CASSADTPTQYF. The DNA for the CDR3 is TGTGCCAGCAGCGCGGACACCCCGACCCAGTACTTC.

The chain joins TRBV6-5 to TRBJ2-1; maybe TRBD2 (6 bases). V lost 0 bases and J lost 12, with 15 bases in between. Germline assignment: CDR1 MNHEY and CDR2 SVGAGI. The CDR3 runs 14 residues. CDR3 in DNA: TGTGCCAGCAGTTACTCGAGTGGAGGGGTAGGGCAGTTCTTC. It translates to CASSYSSGGVGQFF.

CDR3 amino acids: CASSLDRGTYGYTF. CDR3 in DNA: TGTGCCAGCAGTTTAGACAGGGGCACTTATGGCTACACCTTC. The chain carries TRBV28 and TRBJ1-2; 8 nucleotides agree with TRBD1. The V and J ends lost 2 bases and 5 bases, in that order; junction bases with no gene match: 4. The CDR3 extends over 14 amino acids. The V gene's germline CDR1 is MDHEN and CDR2 SYDVKM.

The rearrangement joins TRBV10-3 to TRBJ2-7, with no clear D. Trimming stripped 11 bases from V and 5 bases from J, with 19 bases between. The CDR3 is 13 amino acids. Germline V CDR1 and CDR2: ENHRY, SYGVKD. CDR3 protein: CASAAGFKNEQYF. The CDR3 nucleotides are TGTGCCTCTGCAGCCGGGTTCAAGAACGAGCAGTACTTC.

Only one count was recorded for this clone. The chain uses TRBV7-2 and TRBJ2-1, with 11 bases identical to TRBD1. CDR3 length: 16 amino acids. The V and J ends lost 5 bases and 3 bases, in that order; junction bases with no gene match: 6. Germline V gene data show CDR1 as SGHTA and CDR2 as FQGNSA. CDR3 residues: CASSRRTGGVYNEQFF. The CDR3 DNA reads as TGTGCCAGCAGCCGTCGGACAGGGGGCGTCTACAATGAGCAGTTCTTC.

Here the CDR3 reads CASRRQGVGTEAFF. The CDR3 coding sequence is TGTGCCAGCAGACGACAGGGAGTCGGCACTGAAGCTTTCTTT. The V gene is TRBV6-1, the J gene TRBJ1-1; 7 nucleotides match TRBD1. The CDR3 extends over 14 amino acids. Germline CDR1 reads MNHNS; CDR2 reads SASEGT. The V segment lost 6 bases and the J segment 4 bases; nucleotides outside the gene matches: 8.

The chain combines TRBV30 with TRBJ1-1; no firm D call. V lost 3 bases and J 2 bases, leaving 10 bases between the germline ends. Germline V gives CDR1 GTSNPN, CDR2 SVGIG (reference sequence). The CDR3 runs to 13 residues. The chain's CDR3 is CAWSYASNTEAFF. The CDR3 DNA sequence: TGTGCCTGGAGCTACGCATCCAACACTGAAGCTTTCTTT. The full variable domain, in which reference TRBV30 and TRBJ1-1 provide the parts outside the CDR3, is SQTIHQWPATLVQPVGSPLSLECTVEGTSNPNLYWYRQAAGRGLQLLFYSVGIGQISSEVPQNLSASRPQDRQFILSSKKLLLSDSGFYLCAWSYASNTEAFFGQGTRLTVV.

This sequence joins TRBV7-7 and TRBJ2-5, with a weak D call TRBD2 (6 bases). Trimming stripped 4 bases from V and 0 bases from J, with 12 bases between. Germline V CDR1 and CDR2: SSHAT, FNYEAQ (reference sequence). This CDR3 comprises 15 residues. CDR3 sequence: CASSSTSWNQETQYF. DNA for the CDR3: TGTGCCAGCAGCTCAACTAGCTGGAACCAAGAGACCCAGTACTTC. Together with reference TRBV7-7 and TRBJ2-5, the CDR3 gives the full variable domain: GAGVSQSPRYKVTKRGQDVTLRCDPISSHATLYWYQQALGQGPEFLTYFNYEAQPDKSGLPSDRFSAERPEGSISTLTIQRTEQRDSAMYRCASSSTSWNQETQYFGPGTRLLVL.

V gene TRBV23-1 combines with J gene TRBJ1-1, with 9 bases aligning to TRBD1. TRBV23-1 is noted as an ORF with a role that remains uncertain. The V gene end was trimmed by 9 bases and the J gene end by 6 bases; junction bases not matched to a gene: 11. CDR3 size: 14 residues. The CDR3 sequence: CARPLGQGQPEAFF. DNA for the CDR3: TGCGCCAGACCTCTAGGACAGGGGCAGCCTGAAGCTTTCTTT.

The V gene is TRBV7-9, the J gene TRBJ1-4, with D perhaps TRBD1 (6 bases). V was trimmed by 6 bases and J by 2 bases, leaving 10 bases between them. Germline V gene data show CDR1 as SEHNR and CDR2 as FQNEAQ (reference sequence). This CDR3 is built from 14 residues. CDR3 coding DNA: TGTGCCAGCAGGGCCGACAGGACTAATGAAAAACTGTTTTTT. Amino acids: CASRADRTNEKLFF.

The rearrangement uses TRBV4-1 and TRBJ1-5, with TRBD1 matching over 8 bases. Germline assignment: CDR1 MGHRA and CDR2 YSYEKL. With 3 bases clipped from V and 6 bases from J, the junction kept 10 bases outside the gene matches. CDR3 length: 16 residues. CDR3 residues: CASSQNGQGPGQPQHF. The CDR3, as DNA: TGCGCCAGCAGCCAGAATGGACAGGGCCCCGGTCAGCCCCAGCATTTT.

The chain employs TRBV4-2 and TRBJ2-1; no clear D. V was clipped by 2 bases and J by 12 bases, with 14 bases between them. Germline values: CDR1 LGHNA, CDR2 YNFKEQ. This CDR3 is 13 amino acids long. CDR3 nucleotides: TGTGCCAGCAGCCAACTAGGATATCTGGGGCAGTTCTTC. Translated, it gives CASSQLGYLGQFF.

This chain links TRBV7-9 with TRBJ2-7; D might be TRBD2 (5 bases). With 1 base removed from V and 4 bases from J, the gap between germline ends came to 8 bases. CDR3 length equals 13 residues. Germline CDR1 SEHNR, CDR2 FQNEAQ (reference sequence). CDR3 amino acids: CASSLVRTYEQYF. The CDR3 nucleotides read TGTGCCAGCAGCTTAGTGCGGACTTACGAGCAGTACTTC.

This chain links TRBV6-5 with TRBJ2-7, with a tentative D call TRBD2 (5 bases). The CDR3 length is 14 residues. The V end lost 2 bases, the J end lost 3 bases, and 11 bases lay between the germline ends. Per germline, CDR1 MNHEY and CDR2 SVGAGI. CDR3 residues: CASSYGGLNYEQYF. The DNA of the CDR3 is TGTGCCAGCAGTTACGGAGGCCTCAACTACGAGCAGTACTTC.

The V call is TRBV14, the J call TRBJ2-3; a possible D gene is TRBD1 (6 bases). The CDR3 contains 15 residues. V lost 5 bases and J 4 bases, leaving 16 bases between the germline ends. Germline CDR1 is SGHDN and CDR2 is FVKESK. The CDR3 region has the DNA TGTGCCAGCAGCTACAGGGTTCGAGTCGCAGATACGCAGTATTTT. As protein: CASSYRVRVADTQYF.

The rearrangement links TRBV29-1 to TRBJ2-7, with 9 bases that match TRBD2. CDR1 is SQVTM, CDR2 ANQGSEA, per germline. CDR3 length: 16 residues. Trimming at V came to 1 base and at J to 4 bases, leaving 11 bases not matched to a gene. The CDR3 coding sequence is TGCAGCGTTGAAGTCCTGGGCGGGAGGGCCCTTTACGAGCAGTACTTC. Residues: CSVEVLGGRALYEQYF.

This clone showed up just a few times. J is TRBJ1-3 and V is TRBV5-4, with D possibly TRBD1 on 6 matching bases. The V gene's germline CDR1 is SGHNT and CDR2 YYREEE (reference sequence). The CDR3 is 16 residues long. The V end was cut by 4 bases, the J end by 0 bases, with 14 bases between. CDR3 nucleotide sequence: TGTGCCAGCAGCACCGGAGGACAGTACTCTGGAAACACCATATATTTT. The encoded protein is CASSTGGQYSGNTIYF.

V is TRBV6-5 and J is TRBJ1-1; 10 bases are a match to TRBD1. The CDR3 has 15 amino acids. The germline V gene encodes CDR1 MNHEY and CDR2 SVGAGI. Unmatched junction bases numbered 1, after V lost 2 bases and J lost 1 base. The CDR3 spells CASSYRDRGNTEAFF. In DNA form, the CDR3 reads TGTGCCAGCAGTTACAGGGACAGGGGGAACACTGAAGCTTTCTTT.

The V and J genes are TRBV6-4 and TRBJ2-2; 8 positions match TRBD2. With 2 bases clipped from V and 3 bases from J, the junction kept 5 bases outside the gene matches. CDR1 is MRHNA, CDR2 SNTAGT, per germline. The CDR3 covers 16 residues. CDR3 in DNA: TGTGCCAGCAGTGACGGAGCGGGAGTCCACACCGGGGAGCTGTTTTTT. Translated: CASSDGAGVHTGELFF.

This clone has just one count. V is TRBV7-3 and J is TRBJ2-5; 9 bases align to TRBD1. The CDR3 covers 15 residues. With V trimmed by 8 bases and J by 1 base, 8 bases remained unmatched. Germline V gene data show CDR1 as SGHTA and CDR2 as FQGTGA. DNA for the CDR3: TGTGCCAGCGGCAAGGGGACAGGGCCCCAAGAGACCCAGTACTTC. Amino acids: CASGKGTGPQETQYF.

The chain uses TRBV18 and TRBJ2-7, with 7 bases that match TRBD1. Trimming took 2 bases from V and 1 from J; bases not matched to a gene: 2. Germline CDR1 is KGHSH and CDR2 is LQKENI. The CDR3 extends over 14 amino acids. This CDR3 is CASSPETGSYEQYF. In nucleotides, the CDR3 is TGTGCCAGCTCACCAGAGACAGGGTCCTACGAGCAGTACTTC.

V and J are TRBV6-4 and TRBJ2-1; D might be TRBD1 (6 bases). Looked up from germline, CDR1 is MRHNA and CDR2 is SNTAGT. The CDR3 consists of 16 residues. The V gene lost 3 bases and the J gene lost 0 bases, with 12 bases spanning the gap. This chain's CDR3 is CASSDEQGVSYNEQFF. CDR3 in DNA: TGTGCCAGCAGTGATGAACAGGGCGTCTCCTACAATGAGCAGTTCTTC.